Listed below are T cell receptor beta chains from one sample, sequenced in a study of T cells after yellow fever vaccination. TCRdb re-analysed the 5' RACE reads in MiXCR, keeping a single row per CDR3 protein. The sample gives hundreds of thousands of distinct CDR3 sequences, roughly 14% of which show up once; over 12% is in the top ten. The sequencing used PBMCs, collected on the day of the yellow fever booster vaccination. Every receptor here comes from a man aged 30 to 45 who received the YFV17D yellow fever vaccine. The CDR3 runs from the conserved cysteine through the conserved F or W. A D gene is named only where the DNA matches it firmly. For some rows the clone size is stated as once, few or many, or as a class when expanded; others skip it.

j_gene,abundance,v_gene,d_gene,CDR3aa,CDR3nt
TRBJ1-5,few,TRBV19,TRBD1,CASSRQGQQYSNQPQHF,TGTGCCAGTAGCCGACAGGGGCAGCAGTATAGCAATCAGCCCCAGCATTTT
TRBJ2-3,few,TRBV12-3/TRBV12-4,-,CASSSTPTDTQYF,TGTGCCAGCAGTTCGACTCCCACAGATACGCAGTATTTT
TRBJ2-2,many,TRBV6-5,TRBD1,CASSYRQGAPTGELFF,TGTGCCAGCAGTTATAGACAGGGGGCGCCCACCGGGGAGCTGTTTTTT
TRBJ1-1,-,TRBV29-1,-,CSVRGQGNTEAFF,TGCAGCGTTCGGGGCCAGGGGAACACTGAAGCTTTCTTT
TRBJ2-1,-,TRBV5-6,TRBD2,CASSFTSGSGEQFF,TGTGCCAGCAGCTTTACCAGCGGGAGTGGTGAGCAGTTCTTC
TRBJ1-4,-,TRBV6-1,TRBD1,CASSGGTALVYEKLFF,TGTGCCAGCAGTGGCGGGACAGCCCTGGTTTATGAAAAACTGTTTTTT
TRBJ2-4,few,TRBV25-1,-,CASSEGSNIQYF,TGTGCCAGCAGTGAGGGCTCAAACATTCAGTACTTC
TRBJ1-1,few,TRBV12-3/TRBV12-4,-,CASSFSTASEAFF,TGTGCCAGCAGTTTTTCGACAGCCTCTGAAGCTTTCTTT
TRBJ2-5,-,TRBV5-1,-,CASSLGELRAQYF,TGCGCCAGCAGCTTGGGAGAGTTAAGGGCCCAGTACTTC
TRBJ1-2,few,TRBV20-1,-,CSARDFSWNGYTF,TGCAGTGCTAGAGATTTTTCTTGGAATGGCTACACCTTC
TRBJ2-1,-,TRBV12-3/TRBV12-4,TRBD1,CASSPRTGEQFF,TGTGCCAGCAGTCCACGGACAGGGGAGCAGTTCTTC
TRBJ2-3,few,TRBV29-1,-,CSVEWGQEGDTQYF,TGCAGCGTTGAATGGGGGCAGGAGGGAGATACGCAGTATTTT
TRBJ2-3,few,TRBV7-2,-,CASSLDRVVKYF,TGTGCCAGCAGCTTAGATCGGGTAGTGAAGTATTTT
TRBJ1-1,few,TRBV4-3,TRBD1,CASSRDRETSRAFF,TGCGCCAGCAGCCGGGACAGGGAAACCTCTAGAGCTTTCTTT
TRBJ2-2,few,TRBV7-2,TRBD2,CASSLNSGSMGGELFF,TGTGCCAGCAGCTTGAACAGCGGGAGTATGGGCGGGGAGCTGTTTTTT
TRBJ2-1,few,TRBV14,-,CASRQTNEQFF,TGTGCCAGCAGGCAAACCAATGAGCAGTTCTTC
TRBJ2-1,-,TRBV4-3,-,CASSQDLGFGHNEQFF,TGCGCCAGCAGCCAAGATTTAGGGTTCGGCCACAATGAGCAGTTCTTC
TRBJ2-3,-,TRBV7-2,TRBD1,CASSLGDRVPDTQYF,TGTGCCAGCAGCTTAGGGGACAGGGTCCCAGATACGCAGTATTTT
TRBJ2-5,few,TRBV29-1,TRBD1,CSVDRDRGLETQYF,TGCAGCGTTGACAGAGACAGGGGATTAGAGACCCAGTACTTC
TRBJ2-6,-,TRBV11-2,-,CASSPQTMGLISGANVLTF,TGTGCCAGCAGCCCGCAGACTATGGGGCTGATATCTGGGGCCAACGTCCTGACTTTC
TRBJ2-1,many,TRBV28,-,CASSLRVNEQFF,TGTGCCAGCAGTTTAAGGGTCAATGAGCAGTTCTTC
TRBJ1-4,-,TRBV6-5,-,CASSYSFGRISQLFF,TGTGCCAGCAGTTACTCGTTCGGCAGAATTAGCCAACTGTTTTTT